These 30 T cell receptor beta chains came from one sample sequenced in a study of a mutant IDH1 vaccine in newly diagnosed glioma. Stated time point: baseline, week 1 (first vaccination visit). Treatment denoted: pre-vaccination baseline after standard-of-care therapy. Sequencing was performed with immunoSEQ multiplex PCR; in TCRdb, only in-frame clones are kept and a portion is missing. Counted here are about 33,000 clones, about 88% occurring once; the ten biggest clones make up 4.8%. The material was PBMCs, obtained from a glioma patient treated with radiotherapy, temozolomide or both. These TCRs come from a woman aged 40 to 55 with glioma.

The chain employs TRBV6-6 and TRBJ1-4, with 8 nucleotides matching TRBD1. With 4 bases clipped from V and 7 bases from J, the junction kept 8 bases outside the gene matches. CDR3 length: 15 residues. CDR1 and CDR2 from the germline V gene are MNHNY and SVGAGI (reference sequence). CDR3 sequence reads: CASSSRGTGGEKLFF. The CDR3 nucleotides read TGTGCCAGCAGTTCGAGAGGGACAGGAGGTGAAAAACTGTTTTTT.

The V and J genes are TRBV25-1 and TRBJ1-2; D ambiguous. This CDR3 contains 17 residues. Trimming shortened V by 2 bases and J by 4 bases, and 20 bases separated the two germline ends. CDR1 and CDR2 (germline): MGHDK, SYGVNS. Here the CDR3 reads CASSETALGEAGYGYTF. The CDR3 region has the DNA TGTGCCAGCAGTGAAACGGCGCTCGGGGAAGCTGGCTATGGCTACACCTTC.

The DNA for the CDR3 is TGTGCCAGCAGCGTAGCCGGGACGGGCTCCTACGAGCAGTACTTC. Protein: CASSVAGTGSYEQYF. The chain uses TRBV5-6 and TRBJ2-7; D might be TRBD1 or TRBD2, each matching 5 bases. Per germline, CDR1 SGHDT and CDR2 YYEEEE. V was trimmed by 4 bases and J by 0 bases, leaving 14 bases between them. This CDR3 has 15 residues.

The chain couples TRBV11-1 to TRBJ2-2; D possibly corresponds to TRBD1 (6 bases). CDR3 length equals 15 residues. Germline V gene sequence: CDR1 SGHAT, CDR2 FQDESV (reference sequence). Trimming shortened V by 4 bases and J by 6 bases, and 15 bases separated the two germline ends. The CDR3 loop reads CASSSAQGFAGELFF. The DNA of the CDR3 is TGTGCCAGCAGCTCCGCTCAGGGGTTCGCCGGGGAGCTGTTTTTT.

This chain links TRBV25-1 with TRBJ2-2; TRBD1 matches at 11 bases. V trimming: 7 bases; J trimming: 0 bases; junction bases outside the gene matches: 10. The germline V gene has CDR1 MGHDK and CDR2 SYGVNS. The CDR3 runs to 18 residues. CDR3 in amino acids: CASIRRDRGDSNTGELFF. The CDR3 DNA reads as TGTGCCAGCATCCGACGGGACAGGGGGGATTCGAACACCGGGGAGCTGTTTTTT.

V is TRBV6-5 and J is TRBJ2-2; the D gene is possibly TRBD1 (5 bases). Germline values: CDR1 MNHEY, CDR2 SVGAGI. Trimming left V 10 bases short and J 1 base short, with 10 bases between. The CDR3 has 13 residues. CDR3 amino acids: CATTGMNTGELFF. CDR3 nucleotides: TGTGCCACCACAGGAATGAACACCGGGGAGCTGTTTTTT.

The CDR3 spells CSVAPGGDQDYGYTF. CDR3 bases: TGCAGCGTTGCTCCAGGGGGCGATCAGGACTATGGCTACACCTTC. The chain recombines TRBV29-1 with TRBJ1-2, with 8 bases aligning to TRBD1. CDR1 is SQVTM, CDR2 ANQGSEA, per germline. V trimming: 4 bases; J trimming: 3 bases; junction bases outside the gene matches: 10. The CDR3 totals 15 residues.

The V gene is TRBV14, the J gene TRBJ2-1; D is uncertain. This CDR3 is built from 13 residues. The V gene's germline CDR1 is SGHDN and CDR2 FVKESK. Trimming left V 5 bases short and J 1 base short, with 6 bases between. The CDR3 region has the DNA TGTGCCAGCAGCTTGCAATCCTACAATGAGCAGTTCTTC. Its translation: CASSLQSYNEQFF.

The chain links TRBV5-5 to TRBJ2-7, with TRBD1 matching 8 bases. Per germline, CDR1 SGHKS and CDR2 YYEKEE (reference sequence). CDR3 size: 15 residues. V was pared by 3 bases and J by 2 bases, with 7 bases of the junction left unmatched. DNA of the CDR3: TGTGCCAGCAGCTACACGGGACAGGTCGCCTACGAGCAGTACTTC. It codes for CASSYTGQVAYEQYF.

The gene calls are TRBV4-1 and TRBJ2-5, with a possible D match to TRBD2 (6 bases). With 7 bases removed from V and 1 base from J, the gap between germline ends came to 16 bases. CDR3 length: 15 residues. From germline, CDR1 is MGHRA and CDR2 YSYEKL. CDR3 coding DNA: TGCGCCAGCAAGCATGTGGGCGGGGCCCAAGAGACCCAGTACTTC. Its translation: CASKHVGGAQETQYF.

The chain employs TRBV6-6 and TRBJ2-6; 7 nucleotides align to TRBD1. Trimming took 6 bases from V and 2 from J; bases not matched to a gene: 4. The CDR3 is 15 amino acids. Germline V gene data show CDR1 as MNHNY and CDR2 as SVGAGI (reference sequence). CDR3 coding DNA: TGTGCCAGCAGGGCCGGACAGGCTGGGGCCAACGTCCTGACTTTC. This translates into CASRAGQAGANVLTF.

The CDR3 reads CSVGYYNEQFF. In DNA, the CDR3 is TGCAGCGTTGGCTACTACAATGAGCAGTTCTTC. This chain connects TRBV29-1 to TRBJ2-1; no reliable D call. Trimming took 4 bases from V and 3 from J, leaving 4 bases between them. Germline CDR1 and CDR2: SQVTM and ANQGSEA. This CDR3 contains 11 residues.

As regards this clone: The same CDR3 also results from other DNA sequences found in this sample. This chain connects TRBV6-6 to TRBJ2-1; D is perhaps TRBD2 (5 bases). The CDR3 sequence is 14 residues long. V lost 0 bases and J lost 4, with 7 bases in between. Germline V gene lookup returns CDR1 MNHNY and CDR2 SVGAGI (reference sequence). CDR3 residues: CASSYSRVYNEQFF. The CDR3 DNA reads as TGTGCCAGCAGTTACTCGCGGGTGTACAATGAGCAGTTCTTC.

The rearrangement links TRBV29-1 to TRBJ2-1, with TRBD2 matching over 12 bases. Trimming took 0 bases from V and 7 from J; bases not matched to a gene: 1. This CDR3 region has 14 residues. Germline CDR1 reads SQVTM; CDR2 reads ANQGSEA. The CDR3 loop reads CSVEEGTSGNEQFF. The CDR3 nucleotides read TGCAGCGTTGAAGAGGGGACTAGCGGGAATGAGCAGTTCTTC.

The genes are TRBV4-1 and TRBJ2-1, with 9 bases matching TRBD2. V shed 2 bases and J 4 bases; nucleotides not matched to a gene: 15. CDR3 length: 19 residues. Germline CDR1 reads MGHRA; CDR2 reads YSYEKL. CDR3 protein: CASSQLPGEAGGSYNEQFF. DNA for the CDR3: TGCGCCAGCAGCCAACTGCCGGGGGAGGCGGGAGGGTCATACAATGAGCAGTTCTTC.

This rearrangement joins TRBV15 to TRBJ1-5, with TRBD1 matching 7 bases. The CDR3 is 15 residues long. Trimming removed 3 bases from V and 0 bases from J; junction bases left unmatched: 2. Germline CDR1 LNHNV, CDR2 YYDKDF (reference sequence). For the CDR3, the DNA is TGTGCCACCAGCAGCAGGGGGTTTAGCAATCAGCCCCAGCATTTT. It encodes CATSSRGFSNQPQHF.

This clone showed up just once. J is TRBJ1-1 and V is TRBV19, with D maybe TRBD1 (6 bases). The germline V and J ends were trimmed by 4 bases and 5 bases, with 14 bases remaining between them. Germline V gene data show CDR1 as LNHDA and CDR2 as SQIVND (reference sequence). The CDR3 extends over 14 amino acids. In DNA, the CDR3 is TGTGCCAGTAGTAGCCCAACAGGGAGGACTGAAGCTTTCTTT. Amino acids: CASSSPTGRTEAFF. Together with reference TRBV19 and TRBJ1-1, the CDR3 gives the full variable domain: DGGITQSPKYLFRKEGQNVTLSCEQNLNHDAMYWYRQDPGQGLRLIYYSQIVNDFQKGDIAEGYSVSREKKESFPLTVTSAQKNPTAFYLCASSSPTGRTEAFFGQGTRLTVV.

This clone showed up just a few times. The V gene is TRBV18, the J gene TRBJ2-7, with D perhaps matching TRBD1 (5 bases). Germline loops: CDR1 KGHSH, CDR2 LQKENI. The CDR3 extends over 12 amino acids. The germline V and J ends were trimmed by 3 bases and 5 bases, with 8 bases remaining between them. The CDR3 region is CASSPSRDEQYF. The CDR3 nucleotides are TGTGCCAGCTCACCTTCCAGGGACGAGCAGTACTTC.

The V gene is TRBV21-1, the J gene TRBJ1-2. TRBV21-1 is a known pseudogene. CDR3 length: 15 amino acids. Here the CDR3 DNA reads TGTGCCAGCAGCCGGGGGGAAGGGAAGGACTATGGCTACACCTTC. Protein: CASSRGEGKDYGYTF.

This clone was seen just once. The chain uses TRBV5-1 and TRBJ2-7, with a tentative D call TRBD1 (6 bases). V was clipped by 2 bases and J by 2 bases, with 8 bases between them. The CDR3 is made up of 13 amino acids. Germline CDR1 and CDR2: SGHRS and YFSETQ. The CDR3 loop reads CASSFSGAYEQYF. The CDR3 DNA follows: TGCGCCAGCAGCTTCTCAGGGGCCTACGAGCAGTACTTC.

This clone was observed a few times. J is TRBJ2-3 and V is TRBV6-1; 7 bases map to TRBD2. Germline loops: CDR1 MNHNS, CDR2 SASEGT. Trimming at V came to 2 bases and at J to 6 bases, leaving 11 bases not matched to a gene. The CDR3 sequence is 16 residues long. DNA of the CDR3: TGTGCCAGCAGTGAAAACGACGGGACTACTACGGATACGCAGTATTTT. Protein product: CASSENDGTTTDTQYF.

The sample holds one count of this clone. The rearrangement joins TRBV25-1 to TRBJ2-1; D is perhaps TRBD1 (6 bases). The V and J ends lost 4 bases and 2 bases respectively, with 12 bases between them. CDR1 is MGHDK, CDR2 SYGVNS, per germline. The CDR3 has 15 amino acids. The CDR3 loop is CASSVTGLPYNEQFF. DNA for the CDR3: TGTGCCAGCAGTGTCACAGGGTTGCCCTACAATGAGCAGTTCTTC.

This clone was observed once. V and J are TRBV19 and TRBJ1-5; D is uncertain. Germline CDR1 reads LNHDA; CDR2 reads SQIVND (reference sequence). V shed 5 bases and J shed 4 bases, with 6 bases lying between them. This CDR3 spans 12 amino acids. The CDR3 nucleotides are TGTGCCAGTAGTCCACATAATCAGCCCCAGCATTTT. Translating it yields CASSPHNQPQHF.

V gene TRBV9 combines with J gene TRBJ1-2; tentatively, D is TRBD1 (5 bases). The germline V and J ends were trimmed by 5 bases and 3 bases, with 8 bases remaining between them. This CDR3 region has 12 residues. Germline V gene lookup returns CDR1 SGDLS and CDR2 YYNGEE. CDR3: CASRGADYGYTF. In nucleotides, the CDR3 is TGTGCCAGCAGAGGGGCGGACTATGGCTACACCTTC.

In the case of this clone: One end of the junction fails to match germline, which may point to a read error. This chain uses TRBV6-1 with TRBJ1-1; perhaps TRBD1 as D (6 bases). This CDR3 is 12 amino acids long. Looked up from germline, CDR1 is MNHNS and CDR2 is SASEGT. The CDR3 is CASSAATFQGNF. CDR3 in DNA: TGTGCCAGCAGCGCTGCGACATTTCAGGGGAACTTT.

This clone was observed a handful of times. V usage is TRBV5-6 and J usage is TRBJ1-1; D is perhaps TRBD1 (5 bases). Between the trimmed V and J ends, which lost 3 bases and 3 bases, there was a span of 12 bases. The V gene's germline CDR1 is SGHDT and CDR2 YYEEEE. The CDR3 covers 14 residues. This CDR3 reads CASSSVRGDTEAFF. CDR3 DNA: TGTGCCAGCAGCTCGGTCCGGGGGGACACTGAAGCTTTCTTT.

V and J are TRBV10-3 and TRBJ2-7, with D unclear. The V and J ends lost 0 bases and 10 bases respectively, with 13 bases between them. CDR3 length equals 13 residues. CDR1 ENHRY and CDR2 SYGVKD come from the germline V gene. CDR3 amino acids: CAISESVSGSQYF. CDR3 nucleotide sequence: TGTGCCATCAGTGAGTCCGTTTCGGGTTCTCAGTACTTC.

This CDR3 is CASRRSWDTEAFF. CDR3 in DNA: TGTGCCAGCCGACGCTCTTGGGACACTGAAGCTTTCTTT. The chain is built from TRBV14 and TRBJ1-1; no reliable D call. Trimming took off 8 bases at V and 3 bases at J, with 13 bases between the two ends. The germline CDR1 and CDR2 sequences are SGHDN and FVKESK. The CDR3 has 13 amino acids.

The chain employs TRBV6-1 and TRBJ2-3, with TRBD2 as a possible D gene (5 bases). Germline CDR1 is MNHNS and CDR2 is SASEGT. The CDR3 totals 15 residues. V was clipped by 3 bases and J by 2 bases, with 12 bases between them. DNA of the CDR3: TGTGCCAGCAGTGATGCTAGCTCCCTCACAGATACGCAGTATTTT. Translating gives CASSDASSLTDTQYF.

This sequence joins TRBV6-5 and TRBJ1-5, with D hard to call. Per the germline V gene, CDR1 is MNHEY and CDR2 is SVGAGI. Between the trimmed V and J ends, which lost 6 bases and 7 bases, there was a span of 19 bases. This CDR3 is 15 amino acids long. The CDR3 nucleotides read TGTGCCAGCAGCCCCCACGTGAGGACGGGGCAGCCCCAGCATTTT. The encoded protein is CASSPHVRTGQPQHF.